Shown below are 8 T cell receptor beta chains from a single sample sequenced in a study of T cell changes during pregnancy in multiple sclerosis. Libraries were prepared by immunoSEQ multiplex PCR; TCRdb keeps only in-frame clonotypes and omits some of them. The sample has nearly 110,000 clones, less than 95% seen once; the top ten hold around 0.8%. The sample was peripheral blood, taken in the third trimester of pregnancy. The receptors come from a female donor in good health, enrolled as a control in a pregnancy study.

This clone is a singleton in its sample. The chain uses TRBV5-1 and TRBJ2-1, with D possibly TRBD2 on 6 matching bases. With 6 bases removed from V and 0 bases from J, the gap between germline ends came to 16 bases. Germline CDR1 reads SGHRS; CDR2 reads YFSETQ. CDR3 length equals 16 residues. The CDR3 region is CASTLGGMSSYNEQFF. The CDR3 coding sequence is TGCGCCAGCACCCTTGGGGGGATGAGCTCCTACAATGAGCAGTTCTTC.

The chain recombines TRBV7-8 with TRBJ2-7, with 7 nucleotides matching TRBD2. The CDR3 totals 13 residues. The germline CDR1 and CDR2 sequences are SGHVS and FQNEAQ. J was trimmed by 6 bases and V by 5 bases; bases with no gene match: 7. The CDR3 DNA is TGTGCCAGCAGCCAGACGCGGGGGTCCGAGCAGTACTTC. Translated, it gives CASSQTRGSEQYF.

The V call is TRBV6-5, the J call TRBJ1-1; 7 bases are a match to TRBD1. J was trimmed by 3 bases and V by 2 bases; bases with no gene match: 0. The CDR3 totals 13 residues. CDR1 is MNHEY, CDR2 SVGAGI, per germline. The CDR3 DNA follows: TGTGCCAGCAGTTACGGACAGGACACTGAAGCTTTCTTT. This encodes CASSYGQDTEAFF.

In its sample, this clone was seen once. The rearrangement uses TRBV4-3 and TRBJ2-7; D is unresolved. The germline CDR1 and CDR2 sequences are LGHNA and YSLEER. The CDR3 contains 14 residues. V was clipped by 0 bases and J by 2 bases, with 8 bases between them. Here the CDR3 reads CASSQDRETYEQYF. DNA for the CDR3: TGCGCCAGCAGCCAAGATCGTGAGACCTACGAGCAGTACTTC.

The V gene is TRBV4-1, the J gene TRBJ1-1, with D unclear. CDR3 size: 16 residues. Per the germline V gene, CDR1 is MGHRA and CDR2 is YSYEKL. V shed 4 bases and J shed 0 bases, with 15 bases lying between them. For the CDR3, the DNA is TGCGCCAGCAGCCCGGCAAGAGAGGCGGTGAACACTGAAGCTTTCTTT. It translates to CASSPAREAVNTEAFF.

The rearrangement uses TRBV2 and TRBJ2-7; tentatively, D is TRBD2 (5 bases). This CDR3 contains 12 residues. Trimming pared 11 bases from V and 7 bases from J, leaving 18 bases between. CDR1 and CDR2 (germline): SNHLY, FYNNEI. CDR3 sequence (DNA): TGTGCCCCTGAAGGCCAAACGGGGGAGCAGTACTTC. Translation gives CAPEGQTGEQYF.

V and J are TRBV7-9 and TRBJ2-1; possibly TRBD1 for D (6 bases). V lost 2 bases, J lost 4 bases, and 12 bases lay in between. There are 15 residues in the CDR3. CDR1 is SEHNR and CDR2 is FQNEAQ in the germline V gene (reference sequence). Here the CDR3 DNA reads TGTGCCAGCAGCTTACAGGGGCGAAGATACAATGAGCAGTTCTTC. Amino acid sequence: CASSLQGRRYNEQFF. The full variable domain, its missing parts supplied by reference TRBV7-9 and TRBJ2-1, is DTGVSQNPRHKITKRGQNVTFRCDPISEHNRLYWYRQTLGQGPEFLTYFQNEAQLEKSRLLSDRFSAERPKGSFSTLEIQRTEQGDSAMYLCASSLQGRRYNEQFFGPGTRLTVL.

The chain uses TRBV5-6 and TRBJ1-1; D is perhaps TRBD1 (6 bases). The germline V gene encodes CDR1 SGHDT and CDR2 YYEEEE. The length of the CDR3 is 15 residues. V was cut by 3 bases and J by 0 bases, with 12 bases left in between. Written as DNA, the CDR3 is TGTGCCAGCAGCTCCCGTGGGGGCATGAACACTGAAGCTTTCTTT. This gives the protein CASSSRGGMNTEAFF.